These 25 T cell receptor beta chains came from one sample sequenced in a study of blood T cell repertoires in COVID-19. Clones were read by immunoSEQ multiplex PCR, and TCRdb kept only the in-frame ones, dropping some. The sample lists 60,000 to 80,000 clones, roughly 92% occurring once. The source material was peripheral blood. Receptor source: a human donor in a cohort sampled during active COVID-19.

The rearrangement links TRBV28 to TRBJ2-7; D is unresolved. This CDR3 is built from 17 residues. The V gene lost 5 bases and the J gene lost 3 bases, with 23 bases spanning the gap. CDR1 and CDR2 (germline): MDHEN, SYDVKM. This CDR3 is CASSPSPPAATYYEQYF. The CDR3 nucleotides read TGTGCCAGCAGTCCCTCACCACCTGCGGCGACCTACTACGAGCAGTACTTC.

V usage is TRBV2 and J usage is TRBJ1-2; 7 nucleotides align to TRBD1. This CDR3 region has 17 residues. J gave up 6 bases and V 6 bases, and 19 bases lay outside the gene matches. CDR1 is SNHLY, CDR2 FYNNEI, per germline. The CDR3 reads CASSAMALMTGSDGYTF. DNA of the CDR3: TGTGCCAGCAGCGCGATGGCCCTCATGACAGGGAGCGATGGCTACACCTTC. Complete variable domain (other parts from reference TRBV2 and TRBJ1-2): EPEVTQTPSHQVTQMGQEVILRCVPISNHLYFYWYRQILGQKVEFLVSFYNNEISEKSEIFDDQFSVERPDGSNFTLKIRSTKLEDSAMYFCASSAMALMTGSDGYTFGSGTRLTVV.

This clone was picked up one time. The V call is TRBV11-2, the J call TRBJ2-5; 12 bases map to TRBD2. CDR1 SGHAT and CDR2 FQNNGV come from the germline V gene. The CDR3 is 15 residues long. V lost 6 bases, J lost 6 bases, and 8 bases stayed unmatched. For the CDR3, the DNA is TGTGCCAGCAGACCCCTAGCGGGGGGGCCGAAGACCCAGTACTTC. Protein: CASRPLAGGPKTQYF.

The genes are TRBV18 and TRBJ2-1, with 7 bases that match TRBD1. V lost 4 bases and J lost 2; bases outside the gene matches: 11. Germline CDR1 KGHSH, CDR2 LQKENI. This CDR3 has 17 amino acids. CDR3 DNA: TGTGCCAGCTCACTCGGACGACAGGGCCTTACCTACAATGAGCAGTTCTTC. It is translated as CASSLGRQGLTYNEQFF.

The chain has TRBV18 and TRBJ2-7; 7 nucleotides align to TRBD1. Germline CDR1 KGHSH, CDR2 LQKENI. Trimming at V came to 2 bases and at J to 4 bases, leaving 2 bases not matched to a gene. This CDR3 spans 13 amino acids. The chain's CDR3 is CASSPGTEYEQYF. CDR3 in DNA: TGTGCCAGCTCACCAGGGACAGAGTACGAGCAGTACTTC.

The chain uses TRBV2 and TRBJ2-4; the D gene is possibly TRBD1 (6 bases). The CDR3 consists of 15 residues. Germline loops: CDR1 SNHLY, CDR2 FYNNEI. Between the trimmed V and J ends, which lost 6 bases and 2 bases, there was a span of 14 bases. Here the CDR3 reads CASSDRSPSKNIQYF. The CDR3 bases are TGTGCCAGCAGCGACAGGTCCCCCTCCAAAAACATTCAGTACTTC.

The J gene is TRBJ2-4, the V gene TRBV28; D unresolved. This CDR3 is built from 12 residues. The germline V and J ends were trimmed by 3 bases and 13 bases, with 13 bases remaining between them. Germline CDR1 and CDR2: MDHEN and SYDVKM. CDR3: CASSFSINSQYF. CDR3 in DNA: TGTGCCAGCAGTTTTAGTATAAACTCCCAGTACTTC.

This CDR3 is CASREGEKLFF. As DNA, the CDR3 is TGTGCCAGCAGGGAGGGGGAAAAACTGTTTTTT. The rearrangement links TRBV7-6 to TRBJ1-4, with D perhaps TRBD1 (5 bases). Trimming took 6 bases from V and 8 from J, leaving 7 bases between them. The CDR3 consists of 11 residues. Germline V gene data show CDR1 as SGHVS and CDR2 as FNYEAQ.

The chain joins TRBV24-1 to TRBJ2-5; TRBD2 agrees at 7 bases. J lost 5 bases, V lost 5 bases, and 1 base had no gene match. The V gene's germline CDR1 is KGHDR and CDR2 SFDVKD. CDR3 length: 12 amino acids. Here the CDR3 DNA reads TGTGCCACCAGTGGGGGAGGGGAGACCCAGTACTTC. This sequence encodes CATSGGGETQYF.

This rearrangement joins TRBV6-2 or TRBV6-3 to TRBJ1-6, with D possibly TRBD1 on 6 matching bases. V lost 0 bases and J 8 bases, leaving 14 bases between the germline ends. The CDR3 length is 16 residues. CDR1 MNHEY and CDR2 SVGEGT come from the germline V gene. The DNA of the CDR3 is TGTGCCAGCAGTTACTCAGCCAGGGGCCAACATTCACCCCTCCACTTT. It encodes CASSYSARGQHSPLHF.

The sample holds a few counts of this clone. J is TRBJ1-6 and V is TRBV14; TRBD1 agrees at 9 bases. The CDR3 sequence is 13 residues long. The germline V gene encodes CDR1 SGHDN and CDR2 FVKESK. The V gene end was trimmed by 7 bases and the J gene end by 10 bases; junction bases not matched to a gene: 5. Written as DNA, the CDR3 is TGTGCCAGCAACCGGGACAGGGACTCACCCCTCCACTTT. This translates into CASNRDRDSPLHF.

J is TRBJ2-7 and V is TRBV11-1; D is possibly TRBD2 (6 bases). Trimming stripped 3 bases from V and 2 bases from J, with 8 bases between. This CDR3 is built from 13 residues. CDR1 is SGHAT, CDR2 FQDESV, per germline (reference sequence). The CDR3 is CASSLGEAYEQYF. CDR3 nucleotides: TGTGCCAGCAGCTTGGGGGAGGCCTACGAGCAGTACTTC.

This clone turned up a few times. In nucleotides, the CDR3 is TGTGCCAGCAGCGTATCTCCGGGAGGGAAGCAAGAGACCCAGTACTTC. It translates to CASSVSPGGKQETQYF. V usage is TRBV9 and J usage is TRBJ2-5; 8 positions agree with TRBD2. Germline lookup yields CDR1 SGDLS and CDR2 YYNGEE. J was trimmed by 2 bases and V by 1 base; bases with no gene match: 7. CDR3 length: 16 amino acids.

The V gene is TRBV20-1, the J gene TRBJ2-1, with D perhaps matching TRBD2 (5 bases). There are 11 residues in the CDR3. Germline loops: CDR1 DFQATT, CDR2 SNEGSKA (reference sequence). The chain's CDR3 is CHAQSGNEQFF. The CDR3 region has the DNA TGCCACGCTCAAAGCGGTAATGAGCAGTTCTTC.

This clone was seen just once. V gene TRBV7-9 combines with J gene TRBJ2-7, with D perhaps TRBD2 (6 bases). Germline loops: CDR1 SEHNR, CDR2 FQNEAQ (reference sequence). With 5 bases removed from V and 7 bases from J, the gap between germline ends came to 18 bases. There are 14 residues in the CDR3. The CDR3 region is CASSPRWEAAEQYF. In nucleotides, the CDR3 is TGTGCCAGCAGCCCCCGTTGGGAGGCCGCTGAGCAGTACTTC. Full variable domain (rest looked up from reference TRBV7-9 and TRBJ2-7): DTGVSQNPRHKITKRGQNVTFRCDPISEHNRLYWYRQTLGQGPEFLTYFQNEAQLEKSRLLSDRFSAERPKGSFSTLEIQRTEQGDSAMYLCASSPRWEAAEQYFGPGTRLTVT.

The gene calls are TRBV11-2 and TRBJ2-4, with 9 bases lining up with TRBD1. The CDR3 extends over 16 amino acids. Germline assignment: CDR1 SGHAT and CDR2 FQNNGV. V shed 5 bases and J 6 bases; nucleotides not matched to a gene: 11. DNA for the CDR3: TGTGCCAGCAGCCCCTCAAACGGACAGGGGCTAAACATTCAGTACTTC. Protein: CASSPSNGQGLNIQYF.

The rearrangement uses TRBV9 and TRBJ1-1, with D possibly TRBD1 on 5 matching bases. Germline V lookup: CDR1 SGDLS, CDR2 YYNGEE. The V and J ends lost 4 bases and 2 bases respectively, with 15 bases between them. This CDR3 is 15 amino acids long. CDR3 region: CASSSWTYGNTEAFF. The CDR3 DNA reads TGTGCCAGCAGCTCCTGGACATACGGAAACACTGAAGCTTTCTTT. The full variable domain, its missing parts supplied by reference TRBV9 and TRBJ1-1, is DSGVTQTPKHLITATGQRVTLRCSPRSGDLSVYWYQQSLDQGLQFLIQYYNGEERAKGNILERFSAQQFPDLHSELNLSSLELGDSALYFCASSSWTYGNTEAFFGQGTRLTVV.

The chain uses TRBV5-6 and TRBJ1-2; D not resolved. The CDR3 is made up of 11 amino acids. CDR1 and CDR2 from the germline V gene are SGHDT and YYEEEE. V lost 4 bases and J lost 5, with 6 bases in between. CDR3 in amino acids: CASSNRYGYTF. The CDR3 coding sequence is TGTGCCAGCAGCAACAGATATGGCTACACCTTC.

The chain couples TRBV9 to TRBJ2-3; D perhaps matches TRBD1 (7 bases). V gave up 4 bases and J gave up 1 base, with 31 bases separating them. Germline V lookup: CDR1 SGDLS, CDR2 YYNGEE. The length of the CDR3 is 21 residues. The CDR3 loop reads CASSRDTPHQRPRGGTDTQYF. As DNA, the CDR3 is TGTGCCAGCAGCCGGGACACCCCTCATCAGCGTCCCAGGGGGGGCACAGATACGCAGTATTTT.

The genes are TRBV27 and TRBJ1-5, with D uncertain. Trimming took off 8 bases at V and 0 bases at J, with 11 bases between the two ends. The CDR3 extends over 14 amino acids. Germline V gene sequence: CDR1 MNHEY, CDR2 SMNVEV (reference sequence). CDR3 protein: CASAFRGSNQPQHF. Here the CDR3 DNA reads TGTGCCAGCGCCTTTCGGGGTAGCAATCAGCCCCAGCATTTT.

A single count supports this clone. The V call is TRBV29-1, the J call TRBJ2-3; D gene ambiguous. Trimming stripped 5 bases from V and 5 bases from J, with 14 bases between. The CDR3 length is 13 residues. Germline V gene lookup returns CDR1 SQVTM and CDR2 ANQGSEA. The CDR3 DNA sequence: TGCAGCGTTCCCTCGGCGGCGGTAGATACGCAGTATTTT. Encoded protein: CSVPSAAVDTQYF.

The chain joins TRBV13 to TRBJ1-3; D not certain. V was clipped by 0 bases and J by 1 base, with 7 bases between them. The CDR3 is 15 residues long. Germline V lookup: CDR1 PRHDT, CDR2 FYEKMQ (reference sequence). CDR3 residues: CASSLGPSSGNTIYF. CDR3 bases: TGTGCCAGCAGCTTAGGCCCCAGTTCTGGAAACACCATATATTTT.

The rearrangement links TRBV6-2 or TRBV6-3 to TRBJ2-3; 9 nucleotides agree with TRBD2. The CDR3 spans 18 residues. The trim removed 0 bases at V and 2 bases at J, leaving 9 bases unmatched. The germline V gene has CDR1 MNHEY and CDR2 SVGEGT. CDR3 DNA sequence: TGTGCCAGCAGTTACTCCTGGTCTAGCGGGGCGACCACAGATACGCAGTATTTT. This sequence encodes CASSYSWSSGATTDTQYF.

The CDR3 spells CASSPLRRGTSTDTQYF. For the CDR3, the DNA is TGTGCCAGCAGCCCCCTCCGACGGGGGACTAGCACAGATACGCAGTATTTT. This rearrangement joins TRBV7-8 to TRBJ2-3, with TRBD2 as a possible D gene (6 bases). Germline CDR1 SGHVS, CDR2 FQNEAQ. V lost 5 bases, J lost 0 bases, and 18 bases lay in between. The CDR3 contains 17 residues.

This chain uses TRBV4-2 with TRBJ2-1; 12 positions agree with TRBD2. Trimming at V came to 0 bases and at J to 10 bases, leaving 10 bases not matched to a gene. The CDR3 has 17 amino acids. The germline V gene has CDR1 LGHNA and CDR2 YNFKEQ. CDR3 protein: CASSQDITSGRSGEQFF. CDR3 DNA: TGTGCCAGCAGCCAAGATATAACTAGCGGGAGGTCGGGAGAGCAGTTCTTC.